Each of the 12 T cell receptor beta chains below was sequenced from the same sample in a study of blood T cell repertoires in COVID-19. Only in-frame clones appear in the TCRdb table, and some are missing; sequencing was by immunoSEQ multiplex PCR. Here the sample spans about 200,000 clones, approximately 87% being singletons. The material sequenced was peripheral blood. Source of these receptors: a woman aged 50 to 60 with acute or convalescent COVID-19.

This chain uses TRBV14 with TRBJ1-2; 7 nucleotides match TRBD1. The germline CDR1 and CDR2 sequences are SGHDN and FVKESK. The length of the CDR3 is 14 residues. With 3 bases clipped from V and 3 bases from J, the junction kept 4 bases outside the gene matches. CDR3 nucleotide sequence: TGTGCCAGCAGCCACAGAACAGGGGACTATGGCTACACCTTC. Translation: CASSHRTGDYGYTF.

The chain links TRBV15 to TRBJ2-7; tentatively, D is TRBD2 (5 bases). V shed 0 bases and J shed 3 bases, with 9 bases lying between them. There are 14 residues in the CDR3. Looked up from germline, CDR1 is LNHNV and CDR2 is YYDKDF (reference sequence). The CDR3 protein is CATSRDMTIYEQYF. The CDR3 DNA reads as TGTGCCACCAGCAGAGATATGACTATCTACGAGCAGTACTTC.

The chain links TRBV11-2 to TRBJ1-1; no definite D call. Trimming took 5 bases from V and 3 from J, leaving 7 bases between them. This CDR3 is built from 12 residues. The germline CDR1 and CDR2 sequences are SGHAT and FQNNGV. The CDR3 sequence: CASSPQYTEAFF. For the CDR3, the DNA is TGTGCCAGCAGCCCACAGTACACTGAAGCTTTCTTT.

The chain joins TRBV9 to TRBJ2-7; no firm D call. V lost 3 bases and J 3 bases, leaving 16 bases between the germline ends. This CDR3 comprises 15 residues. Germline V gene sequence: CDR1 SGDLS, CDR2 YYNGEE. CDR3 protein: CASSAATVDFYEQYF. In DNA form, the CDR3 reads TGTGCCAGCAGCGCGGCGACTGTCGATTTCTACGAGCAGTACTTC.

V usage is TRBV24-1 and J usage is TRBJ1-5; 8 nucleotides agree with TRBD1. CDR1 and CDR2 from the germline V gene are KGHDR and SFDVKD. CDR3 length equals 20 residues. V trimming: 2 bases; J trimming: 4 bases; junction bases outside the gene matches: 18. In nucleotides, the CDR3 is TGTGCCACCAGTGATTCGAGGACAGGGCCATCCGGTCGAGTAAATCAGCCCCAGCATTTT. Protein product: CATSDSRTGPSGRVNQPQHF.

The chain has TRBV6-4 and TRBJ2-7; no clear D. V lost 3 bases to trimming and J lost 5 bases, with 17 bases between them. This CDR3 spans 15 amino acids. Per germline, CDR1 MRHNA and CDR2 SNTAGT. The CDR3 DNA sequence: TGTGCCAGCAGTGATATCCGACCGCGGTGCCACGAGCAGTACTTC. Its protein product is CASSDIRPRCHEQYF.

The chain couples TRBV29-1 to TRBJ1-1; D call uncertain. CDR1 and CDR2 (germline): SQVTM, ANQGSEA. Deletions cut 6 bases from V and 1 base from J, with 9 bases between. This CDR3 contains 12 residues. CDR3: CSVGEWNTEAFF. The CDR3 DNA follows: TGCAGCGTCGGGGAGTGGAACACTGAAGCTTTCTTT.

V usage is TRBV5-8 and J usage is TRBJ2-7; TRBD2 is a possible D gene (6 bases). Germline V gene data show CDR1 as SGHTS and CDR2 as YDEGEE. Trimming stripped 2 bases from V and 3 bases from J, with 15 bases between. The CDR3 length is 15 residues. The CDR3 nucleotides read TGTGCCAGCAGCTTACTAGCCCCCCTTGACTACGAGCAGTACTTC. Encoded protein: CASSLLAPLDYEQYF.

The V and J genes are TRBV27 and TRBJ1-1, with D hard to call. Trimming left V 5 bases short and J 5 bases short, with 12 bases between. This CDR3 is built from 13 residues. Germline loops: CDR1 MNHEY, CDR2 SMNVEV (reference sequence). The CDR3, as DNA: TGTGCCAGCAGTCCCTATGCGGGGACTGAAGCTTTCTTT. Translated: CASSPYAGTEAFF.

This rearrangement joins TRBV7-2 to TRBJ1-1, with 8 nucleotides matching TRBD1. The CDR3 runs 14 residues. J lost 5 bases, V lost 1 base, and 3 bases had no gene match. Germline values: CDR1 SGHTA, CDR2 FQGNSA. The CDR3 DNA reads TGTGCCAGCAGCTTAGACAGGGGGAGGACTGAAGCTTTCTTT. Translating it yields CASSLDRGRTEAFF.

Only one count was recorded for this clone. The chain combines TRBV15 with TRBJ2-2; tentative D call: TRBD2 (6 bases). The CDR3 is 15 residues long. Germline lookup yields CDR1 LNHNV and CDR2 YYDKDF (reference sequence). V lost 0 bases and J 3 bases, leaving 8 bases between the germline ends. The CDR3 sequence is CATSREGRYTGELFF. The CDR3 DNA follows: TGTGCCACCAGCAGAGAAGGGAGGTACACCGGGGAGCTGTTTTTT.

This clone has only a few counts. J is TRBJ2-7 and V is TRBV3-1 (or the pseudogene TRBV3-2), with TRBD2 matching over 8 bases. Germline values: CDR1 LGHDT, CDR2 YNNKEL (reference sequence). Trimming cost V 6 bases and J 2 bases; bases outside gene matches: 6. CDR3 size: 14 residues. Here the CDR3 reads CASSSGTPPYEQYF. The CDR3 nucleotides read TGTGCCAGCAGTAGCGGGACTCCCCCCTACGAGCAGTACTTC.